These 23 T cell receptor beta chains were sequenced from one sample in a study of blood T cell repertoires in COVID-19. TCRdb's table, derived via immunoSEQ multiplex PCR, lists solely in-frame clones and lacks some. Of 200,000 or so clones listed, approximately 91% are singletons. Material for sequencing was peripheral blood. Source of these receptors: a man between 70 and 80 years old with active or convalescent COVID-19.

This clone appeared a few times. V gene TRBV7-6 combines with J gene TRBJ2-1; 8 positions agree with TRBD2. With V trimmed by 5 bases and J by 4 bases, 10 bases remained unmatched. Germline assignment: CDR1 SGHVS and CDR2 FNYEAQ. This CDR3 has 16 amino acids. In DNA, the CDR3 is TGTGCCAGCAGCCCTATTTTTCGGGGGGGATACAATGAGCAGTTCTTC. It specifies CASSPIFRGGYNEQFF.

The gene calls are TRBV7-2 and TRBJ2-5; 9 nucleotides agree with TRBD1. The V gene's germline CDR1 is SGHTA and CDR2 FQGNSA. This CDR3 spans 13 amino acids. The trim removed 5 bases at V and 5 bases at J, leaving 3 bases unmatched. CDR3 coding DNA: TGTGCCAGCAGCCGGGACAGGGTGGAGACCCAGTACTTC. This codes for CASSRDRVETQYF. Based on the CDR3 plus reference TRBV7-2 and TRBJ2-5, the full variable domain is GAGVSQSPSNKVTEKGKDVELRCDPISGHTALYWYRQSLGQGLEFLIYFQGNSAPDKSGLPSDRFSAERTGGSVSTLTIQRTQQEDSAVYLCASSRDRVETQYFGPGTRLLVL.

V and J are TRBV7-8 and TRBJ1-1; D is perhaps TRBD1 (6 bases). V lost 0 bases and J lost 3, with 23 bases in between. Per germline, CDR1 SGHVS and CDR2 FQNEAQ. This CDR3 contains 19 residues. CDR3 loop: CASSLAQIRRGRSDTEAFF. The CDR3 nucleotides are TGTGCCAGCAGCTTAGCGCAAATCAGGCGGGGGCGTTCGGACACTGAAGCTTTCTTT.

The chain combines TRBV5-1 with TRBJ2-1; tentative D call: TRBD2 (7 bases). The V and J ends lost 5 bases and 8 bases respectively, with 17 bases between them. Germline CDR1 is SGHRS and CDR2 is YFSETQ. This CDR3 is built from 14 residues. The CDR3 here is CASRGGAWEDEQFF. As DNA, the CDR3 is TGCGCCAGCAGGGGGGGGGCCTGGGAGGATGAGCAGTTCTTC.

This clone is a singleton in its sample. The CDR3 nucleotides read TGTGCCAGCTCACCGGGGACAGGGAATTCACCCCTCCACTTT. It codes for CASSPGTGNSPLHF. The J gene is TRBJ1-6, the V gene TRBV18; TRBD1 aligns across 9 bases. V was clipped by 3 bases and J by 7 bases; unmatched bases: 1. CDR1 is KGHSH, CDR2 LQKENI, per germline. The CDR3 is 14 amino acids.

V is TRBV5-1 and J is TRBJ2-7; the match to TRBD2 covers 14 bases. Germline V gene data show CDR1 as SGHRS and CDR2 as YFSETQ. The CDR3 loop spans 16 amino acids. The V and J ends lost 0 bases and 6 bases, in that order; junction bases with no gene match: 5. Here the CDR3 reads CASSLGGTSGSGEQYF. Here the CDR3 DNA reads TGCGCCAGCAGCTTGGGCGGGACTAGCGGGAGCGGCGAGCAGTACTTC.

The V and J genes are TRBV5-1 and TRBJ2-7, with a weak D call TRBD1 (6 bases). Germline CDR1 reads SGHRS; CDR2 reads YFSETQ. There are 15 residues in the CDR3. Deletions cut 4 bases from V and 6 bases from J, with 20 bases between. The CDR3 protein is CASSLGKVRGFEQYF. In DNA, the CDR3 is TGCGCCAGCAGCCTGGGTAAGGTCAGGGGTTTCGAGCAGTACTTC.

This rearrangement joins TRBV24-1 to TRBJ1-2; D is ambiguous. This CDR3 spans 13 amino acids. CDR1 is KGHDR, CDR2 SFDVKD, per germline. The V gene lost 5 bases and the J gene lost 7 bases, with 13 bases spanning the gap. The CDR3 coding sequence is TGTGCCACCAGTGGACCAGCTCCTAGTGGCTACACCTTC. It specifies CATSGPAPSGYTF.

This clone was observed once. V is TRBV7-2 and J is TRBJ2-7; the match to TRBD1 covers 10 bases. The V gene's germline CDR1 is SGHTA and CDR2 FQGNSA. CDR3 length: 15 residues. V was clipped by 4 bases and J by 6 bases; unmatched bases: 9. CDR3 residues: CASSSTPGTGAEQYF. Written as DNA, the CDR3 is TGTGCCAGCAGCTCCACCCCGGGGACAGGGGCCGAGCAGTACTTC.

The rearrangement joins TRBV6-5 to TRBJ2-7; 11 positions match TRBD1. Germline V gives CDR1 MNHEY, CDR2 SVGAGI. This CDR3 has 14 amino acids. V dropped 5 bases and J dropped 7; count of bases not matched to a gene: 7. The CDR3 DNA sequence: TGTGCCAGCAGTCGGACAGGGGGCGCGGGGGAGCAGTACTTC. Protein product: CASSRTGGAGEQYF.

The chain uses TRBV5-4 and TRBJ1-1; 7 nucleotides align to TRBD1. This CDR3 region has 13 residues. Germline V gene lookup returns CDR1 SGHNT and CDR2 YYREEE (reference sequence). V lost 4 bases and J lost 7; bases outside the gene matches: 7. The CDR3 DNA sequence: TGTGCCAGCAGCCTCCAGGGGGTTCTTGAAGCTTTCTTT. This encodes CASSLQGVLEAFF.

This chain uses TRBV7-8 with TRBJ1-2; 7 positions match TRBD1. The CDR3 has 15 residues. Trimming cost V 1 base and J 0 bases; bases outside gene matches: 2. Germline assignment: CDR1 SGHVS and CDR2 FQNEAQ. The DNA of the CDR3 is TGTGCCAGCAGCTTAGATGGACAGGCTAACTATGGCTACACCTTC. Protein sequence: CASSLDGQANYGYTF.

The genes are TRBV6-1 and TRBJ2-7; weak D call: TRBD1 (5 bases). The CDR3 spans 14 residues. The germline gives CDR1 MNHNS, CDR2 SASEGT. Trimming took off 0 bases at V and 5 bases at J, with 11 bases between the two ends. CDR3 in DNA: TGTGCCAGCAGTGAAGCGCAGAAGGGGCACGAGCAGTACTTC. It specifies CASSEAQKGHEQYF.

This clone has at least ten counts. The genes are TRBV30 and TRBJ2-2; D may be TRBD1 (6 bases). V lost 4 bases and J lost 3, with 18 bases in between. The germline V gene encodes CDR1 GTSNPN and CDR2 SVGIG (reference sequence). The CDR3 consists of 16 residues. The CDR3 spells CAWKGPGRGYTGELFF. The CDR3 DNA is TGTGCCTGGAAGGGGCCCGGCAGGGGATACACCGGGGAGCTGTTTTTT.

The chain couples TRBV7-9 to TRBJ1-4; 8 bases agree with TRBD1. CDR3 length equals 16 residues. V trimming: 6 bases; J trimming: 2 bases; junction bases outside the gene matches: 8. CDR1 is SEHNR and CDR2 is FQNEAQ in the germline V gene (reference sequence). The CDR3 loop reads CASSPTGASTNEKLFF. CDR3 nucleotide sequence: TGTGCCAGCAGTCCGACAGGGGCATCTACTAATGAAAAACTGTTTTTT.

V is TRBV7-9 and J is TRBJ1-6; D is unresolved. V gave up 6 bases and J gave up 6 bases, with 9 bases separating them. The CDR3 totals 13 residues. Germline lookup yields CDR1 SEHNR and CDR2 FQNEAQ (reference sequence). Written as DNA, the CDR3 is TGTGCCAGCAGGTTGGGAGGTAATTCACCCCTCCACTTT. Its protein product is CASRLGGNSPLHF.

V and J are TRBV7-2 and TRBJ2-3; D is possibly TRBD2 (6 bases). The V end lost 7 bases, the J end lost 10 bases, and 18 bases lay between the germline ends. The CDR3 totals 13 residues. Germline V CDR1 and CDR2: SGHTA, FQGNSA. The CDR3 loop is CASTSNGAGSQYF. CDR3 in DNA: TGTGCCAGCACCTCGAATGGGGCGGGGTCGCAGTATTTT.

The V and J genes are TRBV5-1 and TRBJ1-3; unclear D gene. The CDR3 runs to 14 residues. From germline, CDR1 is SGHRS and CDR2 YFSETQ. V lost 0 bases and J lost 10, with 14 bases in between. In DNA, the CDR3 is TGCGCCAGCAGCTTGGCCGCGGCCCCGAGGACCATATATTTT. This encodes CASSLAAAPRTIYF.

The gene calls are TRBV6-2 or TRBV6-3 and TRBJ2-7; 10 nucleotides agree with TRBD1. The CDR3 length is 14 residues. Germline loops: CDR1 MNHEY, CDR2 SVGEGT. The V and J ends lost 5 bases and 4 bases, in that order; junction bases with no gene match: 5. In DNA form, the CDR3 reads TGTGCCAGCAGTACCGGGACAGGGGCATACGAGCAGTACTTC. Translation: CASSTGTGAYEQYF.

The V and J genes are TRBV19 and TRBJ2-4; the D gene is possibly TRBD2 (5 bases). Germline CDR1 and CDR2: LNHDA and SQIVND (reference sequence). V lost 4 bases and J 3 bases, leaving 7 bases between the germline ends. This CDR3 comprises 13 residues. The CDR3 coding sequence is TGTGCCAGTAGTACAGACTACAAAAACATTCAGTACTTC. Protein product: CASSTDYKNIQYF.

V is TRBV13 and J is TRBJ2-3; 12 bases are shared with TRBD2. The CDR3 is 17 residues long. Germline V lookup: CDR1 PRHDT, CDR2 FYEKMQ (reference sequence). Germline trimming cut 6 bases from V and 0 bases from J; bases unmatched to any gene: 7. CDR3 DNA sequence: TGTGCCAGCAGTCAACTAGCGGGGGGCACTAGCACAGATACGCAGTATTTT. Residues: CASSQLAGGTSTDTQYF.

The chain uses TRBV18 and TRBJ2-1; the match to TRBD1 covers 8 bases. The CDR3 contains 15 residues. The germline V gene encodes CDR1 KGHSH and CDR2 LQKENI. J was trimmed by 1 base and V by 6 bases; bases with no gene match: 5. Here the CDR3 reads CASSPGGQSYNEQFF. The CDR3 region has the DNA TGTGCCAGCTCCCCAGGGGGCCAATCCTACAATGAGCAGTTCTTC.

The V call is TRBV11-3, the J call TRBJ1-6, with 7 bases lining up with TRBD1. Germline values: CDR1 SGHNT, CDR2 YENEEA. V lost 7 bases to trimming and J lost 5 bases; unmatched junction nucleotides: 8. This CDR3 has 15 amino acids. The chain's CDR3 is CASTTRDRDNSPLHF. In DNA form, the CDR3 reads TGTGCCAGCACCACCCGGGACAGAGATAATTCACCCCTCCACTTT.